The rows below give T cell receptor beta chains drawn from one sample of a study of cytomegalovirus exposure and HLA in healthy donors. The method was immunoSEQ multiplex PCR; TCRdb's version includes in-frame clones alone and lacks a portion of them. The sample holds 100,000 to 150,000 clones, approximately 78% seen once. The sequenced sample was PBMCs. The receptors originated from a woman under 40 in good health and CMV-seronegative. CDR3s leave out the opening cysteine and the closing phenylalanine or tryptophan. Each record gives: CDR3 protein, J gene, D gene, V gene. A D gene is named only where the DNA matches it firmly.

CDR3 protein: ASSSRGAGSGANVLT
J gene: TRBJ2-6
D gene: TRBD2
V gene: TRBV7-3

CDR3 protein: ATSRARRTGVQPQH
J gene: TRBJ1-5
D gene: TRBD1
V gene: TRBV15

CDR3 protein: ASSPRAFGGETQY
J gene: TRBJ2-5
D gene: NA
V gene: TRBV5-6

CDR3 protein: ASSERDSSLYNEQF
J gene: TRBJ2-1
D gene: TRBD1
V gene: TRBV2

CDR3 protein: SLDVEDYGYT
J gene: TRBJ1-2
D gene: NA
V gene: TRBV29-1

CDR3 protein: ASSEGQGGTNEKLF
J gene: TRBJ1-4
D gene: TRBD1
V gene: TRBV9

CDR3 protein: ASKREVSSAYEQY
J gene: TRBJ2-7
D gene: TRBD2
V gene: TRBV2

CDR3 protein: ASSLVFQDYGYT
J gene: TRBJ1-2
D gene: NA
V gene: TRBV7-2

CDR3 protein: ASTRVPNSPLH
J gene: TRBJ1-6
D gene: NA
V gene: TRBV2

CDR3 protein: ASSGEGHRTDTQY
J gene: TRBJ2-3
D gene: NA
V gene: TRBV13

CDR3 protein: ASSLVFLAANNQPQH
J gene: TRBJ1-5
D gene: NA
V gene: TRBV5-5

CDR3 protein: SAPTGTEQF
J gene: TRBJ2-1
D gene: NA
V gene: TRBV20-1

CDR3 protein: ASSVSRPQGWEQY
J gene: TRBJ2-7
D gene: NA
V gene: TRBV6-1

CDR3 protein: ASSQSFPDWYNEQF
J gene: TRBJ2-1
D gene: NA
V gene: TRBV4-3

CDR3 protein: ASSIDRGGEAF
J gene: TRBJ1-1
D gene: NA
V gene: TRBV19

CDR3 protein: ASSTGQSDEQY
J gene: TRBJ2-7
D gene: TRBD1
V gene: TRBV10-1

CDR3 protein: ASRQGLRSNQPQH
J gene: TRBJ1-5
D gene: TRBD1
V gene: TRBV2

CDR3 protein: ASREQGRLNTEAF
J gene: TRBJ1-1
D gene: TRBD1
V gene: TRBV6-1

CDR3 protein: ASSESGTGVFYEQY
J gene: TRBJ2-7
D gene: TRBD1
V gene: TRBV2

CDR3 protein: SVAGLAGFNEQF
J gene: TRBJ2-1
D gene: TRBD2
V gene: TRBV29-1

CDR3 protein: ASSSRGGAYNEQF
J gene: TRBJ2-1
D gene: TRBD2
V gene: TRBV7-9

CDR3 protein: ASSIGGQKETQY
J gene: TRBJ2-5
D gene: TRBD1
V gene: TRBV19

CDR3 protein: ASSSDRGVWEQY
J gene: TRBJ2-7
D gene: TRBD1
V gene: TRBV5-4

CDR3 protein: ASSLDWGQGDYGYT
J gene: TRBJ1-2
D gene: TRBD1
V gene: TRBV11-2

CDR3 protein: ASKAGEYNEQF
J gene: TRBJ2-1
D gene: TRBD2
V gene: TRBV5-1

CDR3 protein: ASSPGTVYNSPLH
J gene: TRBJ1-6
D gene: TRBD1
V gene: TRBV5-1

CDR3 protein: ASSTQGKQF
J gene: TRBJ2-1
D gene: NA
V gene: TRBV19